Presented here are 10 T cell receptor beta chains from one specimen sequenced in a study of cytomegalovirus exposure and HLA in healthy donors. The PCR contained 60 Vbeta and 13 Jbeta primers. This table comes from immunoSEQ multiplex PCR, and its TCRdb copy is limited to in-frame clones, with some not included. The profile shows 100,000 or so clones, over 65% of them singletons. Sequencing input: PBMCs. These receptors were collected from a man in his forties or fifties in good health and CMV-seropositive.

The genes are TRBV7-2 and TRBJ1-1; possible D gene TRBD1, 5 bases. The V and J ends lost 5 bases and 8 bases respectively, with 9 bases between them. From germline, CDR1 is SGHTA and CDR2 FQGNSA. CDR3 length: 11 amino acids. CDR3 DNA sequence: TGTGCCAGCAGCCAGGGCTTAGAAGCTTTCTTT. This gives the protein CASSQGLEAFF.

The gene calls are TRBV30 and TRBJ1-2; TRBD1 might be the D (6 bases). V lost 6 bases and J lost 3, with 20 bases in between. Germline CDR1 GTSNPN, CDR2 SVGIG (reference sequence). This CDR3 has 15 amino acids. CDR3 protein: CACPPPGGFDYGYTF. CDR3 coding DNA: TGTGCCTGCCCACCACCGGGGGGCTTCGACTATGGCTACACCTTC. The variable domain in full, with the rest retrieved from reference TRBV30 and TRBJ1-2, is SQTIHQWPATLVQPVGSPLSLECTVEGTSNPNLYWYRQAAGRGLQLLFYSVGIGQISSEVPQNLSASRPQDRQFILSSKKLLLSDSGFYLCACPPPGGFDYGYTFGSGTRLTVV.

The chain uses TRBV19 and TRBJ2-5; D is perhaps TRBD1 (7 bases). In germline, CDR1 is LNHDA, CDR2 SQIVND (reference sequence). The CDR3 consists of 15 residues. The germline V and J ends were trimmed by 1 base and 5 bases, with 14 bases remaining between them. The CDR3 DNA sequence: TGTGCCAGTAGTATAGGGAGGGGGCGCGATGAGACCCAGTACTTC. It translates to CASSIGRGRDETQYF.

CDR3 DNA: TGTGCCAGCAGTTACTCGACCCTAGTGCACGAGCAGTACTTC. This gives the protein CASSYSTLVHEQYF. This chain uses TRBV6-6 with TRBJ2-5; D gene uncertain. The J call may be mistaken, given a closer DNA end match to TRBJ2-7. The germline V gene has CDR1 MNHNY and CDR2 SVGAGI (reference sequence). The CDR3 is made up of 14 amino acids.

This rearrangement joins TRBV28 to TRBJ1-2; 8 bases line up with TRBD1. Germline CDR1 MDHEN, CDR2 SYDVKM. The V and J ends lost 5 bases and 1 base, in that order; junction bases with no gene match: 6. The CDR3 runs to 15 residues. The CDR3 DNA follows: TGTGCCAGCAGTGATACAGGGGGTCTTAACTATGGCTACACCTTC. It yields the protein CASSDTGGLNYGYTF.

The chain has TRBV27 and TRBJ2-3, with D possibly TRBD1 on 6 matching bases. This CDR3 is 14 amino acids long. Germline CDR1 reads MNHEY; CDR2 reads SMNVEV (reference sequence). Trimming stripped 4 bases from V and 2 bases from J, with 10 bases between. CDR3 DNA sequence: TGTGCCAGCAGTTGGGGGCGGTACACAGATACGCAGTATTTT. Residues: CASSWGRYTDTQYF.

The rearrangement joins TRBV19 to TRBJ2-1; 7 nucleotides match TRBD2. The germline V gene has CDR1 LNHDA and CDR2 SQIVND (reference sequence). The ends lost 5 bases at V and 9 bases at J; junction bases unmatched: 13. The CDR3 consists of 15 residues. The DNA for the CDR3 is TGTGCCAGTAGTCCCCAAGGACTAGATTCTCCTGAGCAGTTCTTC. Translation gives CASSPQGLDSPEQFF.

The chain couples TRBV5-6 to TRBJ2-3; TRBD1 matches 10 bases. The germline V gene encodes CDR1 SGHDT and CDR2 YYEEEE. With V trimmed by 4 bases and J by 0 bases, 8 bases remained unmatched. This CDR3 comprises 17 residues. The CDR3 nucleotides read TGTGCCAGCAGCCAAATGACAGGGGGCCCCAGCACAGATACGCAGTATTTT. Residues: CASSQMTGGPSTDTQYF.

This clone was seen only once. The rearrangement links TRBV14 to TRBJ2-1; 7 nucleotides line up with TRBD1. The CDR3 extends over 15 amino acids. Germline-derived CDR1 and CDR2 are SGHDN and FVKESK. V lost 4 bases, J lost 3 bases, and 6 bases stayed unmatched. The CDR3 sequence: CASSPTTGNYNEQFF. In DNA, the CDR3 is TGTGCCAGCAGCCCTACGACAGGGAACTACAATGAGCAGTTCTTC. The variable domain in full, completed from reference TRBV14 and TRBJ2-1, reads EAGVTQFPSHSVIEKGQTVTLRCDPISGHDNLYWYRRVMGKEIKFLLHFVKESKQDESGMPNNRFLAERTGGTYSTLKVQPAELEDSGVYFCASSPTTGNYNEQFFGPGTRLTVL.

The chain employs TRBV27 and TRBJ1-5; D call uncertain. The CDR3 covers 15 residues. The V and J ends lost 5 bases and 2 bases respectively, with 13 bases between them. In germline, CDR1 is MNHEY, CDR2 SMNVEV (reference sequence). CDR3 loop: CASSPRSTGNQPQHF. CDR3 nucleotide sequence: TGTGCCAGCAGTCCCCGGTCCACAGGCAATCAGCCCCAGCATTTT.